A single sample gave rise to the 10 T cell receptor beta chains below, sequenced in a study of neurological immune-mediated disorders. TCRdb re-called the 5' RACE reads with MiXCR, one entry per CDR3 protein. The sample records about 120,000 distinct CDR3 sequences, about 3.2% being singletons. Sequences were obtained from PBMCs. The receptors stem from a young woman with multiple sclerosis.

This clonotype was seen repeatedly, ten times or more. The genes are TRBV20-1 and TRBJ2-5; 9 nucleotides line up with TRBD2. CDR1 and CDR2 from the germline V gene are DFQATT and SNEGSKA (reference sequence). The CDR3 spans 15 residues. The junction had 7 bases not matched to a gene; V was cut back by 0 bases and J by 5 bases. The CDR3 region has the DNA TGCAGTGCTAGAGATTATAGCGGGAGCGGTGAGACCCAGTACTTC. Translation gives CSARDYSGSGETQYF.

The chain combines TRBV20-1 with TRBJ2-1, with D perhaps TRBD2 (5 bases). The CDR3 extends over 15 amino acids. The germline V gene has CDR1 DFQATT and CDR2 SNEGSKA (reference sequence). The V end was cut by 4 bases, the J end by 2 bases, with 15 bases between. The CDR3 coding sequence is TGCAGTGCTACCTTACTAGTTGGCGCCTACAATGAGCAGTTCTTC. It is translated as CSATLLVGAYNEQFF.

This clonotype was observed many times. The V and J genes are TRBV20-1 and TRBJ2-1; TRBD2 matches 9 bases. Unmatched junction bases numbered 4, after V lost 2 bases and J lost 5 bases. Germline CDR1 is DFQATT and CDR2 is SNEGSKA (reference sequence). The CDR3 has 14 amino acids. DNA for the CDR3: TGCAGTGCTAGATCTAGCGGGGTTAACAATGAGCAGTTCTTC. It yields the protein CSARSSGVNNEQFF.

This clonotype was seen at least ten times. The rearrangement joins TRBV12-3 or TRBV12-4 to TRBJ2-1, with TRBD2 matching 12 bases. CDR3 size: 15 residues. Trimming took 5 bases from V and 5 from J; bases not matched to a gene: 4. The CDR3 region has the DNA TGTGCCAGCAGTACTAGCGGGGGGCGAAACAATGAGCAGTTCTTC. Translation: CASSTSGGRNNEQFF.

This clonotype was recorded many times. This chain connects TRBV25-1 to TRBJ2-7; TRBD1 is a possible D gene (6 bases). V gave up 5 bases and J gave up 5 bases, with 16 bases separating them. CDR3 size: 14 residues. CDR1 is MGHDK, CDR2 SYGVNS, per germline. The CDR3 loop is CASSPMGTFDEQYF. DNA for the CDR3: TGTGCCAGCAGTCCCATGGGGACATTCGACGAGCAGTACTTC.

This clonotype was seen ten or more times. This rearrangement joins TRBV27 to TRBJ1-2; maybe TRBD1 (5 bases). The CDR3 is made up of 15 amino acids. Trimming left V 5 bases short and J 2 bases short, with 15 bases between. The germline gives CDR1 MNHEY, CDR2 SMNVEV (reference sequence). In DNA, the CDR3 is TGTGCCAGCAGTCTGTGGGCAGGGCCGAACTATGGCTACACCTTC. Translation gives CASSLWAGPNYGYTF.

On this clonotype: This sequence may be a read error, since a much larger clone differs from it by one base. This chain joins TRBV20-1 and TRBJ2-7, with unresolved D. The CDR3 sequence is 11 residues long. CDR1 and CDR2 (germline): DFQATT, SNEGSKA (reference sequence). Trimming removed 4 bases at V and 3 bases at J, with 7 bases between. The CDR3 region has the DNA TGCAGTGCTACCACCCACTACGAGCAGTACTTC. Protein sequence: CSATTHYEQYF.

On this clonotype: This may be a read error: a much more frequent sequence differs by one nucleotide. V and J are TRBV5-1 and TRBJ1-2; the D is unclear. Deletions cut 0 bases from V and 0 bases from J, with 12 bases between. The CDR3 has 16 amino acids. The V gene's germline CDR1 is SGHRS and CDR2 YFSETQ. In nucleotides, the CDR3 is TGCGCCAGCAGCTTGGATAGCCAGGTCGCTAACTATGGCTACACCTTC. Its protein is CASSLDSQVANYGYTF.

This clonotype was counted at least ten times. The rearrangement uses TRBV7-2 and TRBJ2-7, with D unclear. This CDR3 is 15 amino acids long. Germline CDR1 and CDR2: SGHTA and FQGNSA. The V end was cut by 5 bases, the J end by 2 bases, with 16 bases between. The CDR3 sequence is CASSAQGLSPYEQYF. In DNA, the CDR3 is TGTGCCAGCAGCGCACAAGGGCTATCTCCCTACGAGCAGTACTTC. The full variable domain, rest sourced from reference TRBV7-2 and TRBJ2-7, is GAGVSQSPSNKVTEKGKDVELRCDPISGHTALYWYRQSLGQGLEFLIYFQGNSAPDKSGLPSDRFSAERTGGSVSTLTIQRTQQEDSAVYLCASSAQGLSPYEQYFGPGTRLTVT.

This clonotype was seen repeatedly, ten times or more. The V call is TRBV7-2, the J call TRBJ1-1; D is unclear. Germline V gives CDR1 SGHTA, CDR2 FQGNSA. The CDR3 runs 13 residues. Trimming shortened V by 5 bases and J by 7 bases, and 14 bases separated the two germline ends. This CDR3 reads CASSLDIGVEAFF. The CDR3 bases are TGTGCCAGCAGCCTCGACATAGGAGTTGAAGCTTTCTTT.